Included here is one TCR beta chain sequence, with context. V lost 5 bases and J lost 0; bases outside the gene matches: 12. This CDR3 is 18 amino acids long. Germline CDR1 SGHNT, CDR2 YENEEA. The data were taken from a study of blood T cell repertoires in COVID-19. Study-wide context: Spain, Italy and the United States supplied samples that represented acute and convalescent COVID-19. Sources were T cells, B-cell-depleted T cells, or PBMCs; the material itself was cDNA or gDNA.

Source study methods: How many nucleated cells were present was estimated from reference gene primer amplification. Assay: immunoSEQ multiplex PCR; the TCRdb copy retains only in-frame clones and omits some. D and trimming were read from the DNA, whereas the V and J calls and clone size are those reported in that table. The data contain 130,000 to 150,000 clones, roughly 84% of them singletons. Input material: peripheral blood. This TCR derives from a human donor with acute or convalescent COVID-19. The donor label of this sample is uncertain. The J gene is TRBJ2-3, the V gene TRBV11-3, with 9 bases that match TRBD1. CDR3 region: CASSPGTGTKVSTDTQYF. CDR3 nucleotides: TGTGCCAGCAGCCCCGGGACAGGGACTAAGGTCAGCACAGATACGCAGTATTTT.